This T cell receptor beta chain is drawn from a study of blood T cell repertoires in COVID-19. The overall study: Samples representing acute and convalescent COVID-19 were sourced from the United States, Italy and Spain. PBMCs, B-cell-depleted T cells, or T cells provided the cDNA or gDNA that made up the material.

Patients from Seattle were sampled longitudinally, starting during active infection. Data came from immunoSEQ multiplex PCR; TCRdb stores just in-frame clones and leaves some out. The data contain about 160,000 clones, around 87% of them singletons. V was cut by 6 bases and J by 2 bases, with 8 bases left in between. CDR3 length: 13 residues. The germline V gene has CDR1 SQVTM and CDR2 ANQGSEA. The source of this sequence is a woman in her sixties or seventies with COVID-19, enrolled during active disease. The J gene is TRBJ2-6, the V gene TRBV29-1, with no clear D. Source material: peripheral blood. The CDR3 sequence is CSVGEAGANVLTF. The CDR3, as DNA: TGCAGCGTCGGCGAGGCTGGGGCCAACGTCCTGACTTTC.